This TCR beta chain emerged from a study of tumor T cells in aggressive B-cell lymphoma. Repertoires were generated with immunoSEQ multiplex PCR, while TCRdb's copy carries only in-frame clones and drops some. The table includes some 5,000 clones, 65% to 85% detected once. The TCR sequence derives from an adult with diffuse large B cell lymphoma. The sample comprised tumor tissue.

The CDR3 nucleotides are TGTGCCACCAGCAGCGACTACTCCTACGAGCAGTACTTC. It translates to CATSSDYSYEQYF. The V and J genes are TRBV15 and TRBJ2-7, with D perhaps matching TRBD2 (5 bases). Trimming stripped 3 bases from V and 0 bases from J, with 6 bases between. Germline V gene sequence: CDR1 LNHNV, CDR2 YYDKDF (reference sequence). This CDR3 is 13 amino acids long.